This TCR beta chain derives from a study of control samples from healthy donors and cancer patients. Clones were sequenced by immunoSEQ multiplex PCR, and TCRdb holds only the in-frame ones, with some missing. The sample carries 70,000 to 75,000 clones, over 90% recorded once. The CDR3 contains 13 residues. CDR1 SGHKS and CDR2 YYEKEE come from the germline V gene (reference sequence). Trimming shortened V by 6 bases and J by 7 bases, and 13 bases separated the two germline ends. The chain combines TRBV5-5 with TRBJ1-4, with a weak D call TRBD1 (5 bases). The sequencing sample was made of blood. The source is a woman aged 30 to 39 in good health. The CDR3 nucleotides read TGTGCCAGCAAGTTATCAGGGACTGAAAAACTGTTTTTT. Its translation: CASKLSGTEKLFF.